A single sample gave rise to the 21 T cell receptor beta chains below, sequenced in a study of blood T cell repertoires in COVID-19. The data were produced by immunoSEQ multiplex PCR, yet TCRdb's version contains in-frame clones alone and is incomplete. The sample includes some 280,000 clones, 85% of them seen just once. Sequencing was carried out using peripheral blood. The receptors come from a woman in her fifties or sixties with active or convalescent COVID-19.

This rearrangement joins TRBV5-1 to TRBJ1-2; no clear D. The CDR3 extends over 15 amino acids. The germline CDR1 and CDR2 sequences are SGHRS and YFSETQ. V was shortened by 0 bases and J by 0 bases, with 9 bases between the two germline ends. The CDR3 here is CASSLGSIANYGYTF. CDR3 DNA: TGCGCCAGCAGCTTGGGATCGATAGCTAACTATGGCTACACCTTC.

The chain links TRBV5-1 to TRBJ1-2; 7 bases fit TRBD1. Trimming removed 3 bases from V and 8 bases from J; junction bases left unmatched: 7. The CDR3 covers 13 residues. The germline CDR1 and CDR2 sequences are SGHRS and YFSETQ. The CDR3 coding sequence is TGCGCCAGCAGCTGGAACAGGGGCCGCGGCTACACCTTC. Protein sequence: CASSWNRGRGYTF.

The rearrangement links TRBV3-1 (or the pseudogene TRBV3-2) to TRBJ1-5, with D maybe TRBD1 (6 bases). V was cut by 0 bases and J by 6 bases, with 12 bases left in between. The CDR3 consists of 15 residues. Germline V lookup: CDR1 LGHDT, CDR2 YNNKEL (reference sequence). CDR3: CASSQEKGRGQPQHF. The CDR3 bases are TGTGCCAGCAGCCAAGAAAAAGGCAGGGGTCAGCCCCAGCATTTT.

J is TRBJ1-6 and V is TRBV13; 8 nucleotides line up with TRBD1. Losses at the gene ends were 5 bases for V and 5 bases for J; bases not matched to a gene: 5. The CDR3 has 15 amino acids. Looked up from germline, CDR1 is PRHDT and CDR2 is FYEKMQ (reference sequence). Here the CDR3 reads CASSQGTGHNSPLHF. The CDR3 DNA follows: TGTGCCAGCAGCCAAGGGACAGGACATAATTCACCCCTCCACTTT.

The J gene is TRBJ1-1, the V gene TRBV29-1; D is perhaps TRBD1 (5 bases). Per the germline V gene, CDR1 is SQVTM and CDR2 is ANQGSEA. The length of the CDR3 is 13 residues. Deletions cut 4 bases from V and 1 base from J, with 10 bases between. CDR3 DNA sequence: TGCAGCGTTGTCGGGGGTTGGAACACTGAAGCTTTCTTT. Translating gives CSVVGGWNTEAFF.

The CDR3 spells CSARAADTQYF. As DNA, the CDR3 is TGCAGTGCTAGAGCCGCAGATACGCAGTATTTT. The chain couples TRBV20-1 to TRBJ2-3, with D uncertain. V was clipped by 1 base and J by 4 bases, with 3 bases between them. The germline gives CDR1 DFQATT, CDR2 SNEGSKA (reference sequence). This CDR3 contains 11 residues.

J is TRBJ1-5 and V is TRBV23-1; D unclear. TRBV23-1 is an ORF for which the function is uncertain. There are 14 residues in the CDR3. Trimming shortened V by 0 bases and J by 7 bases, and 10 bases separated the two germline ends. This CDR3 reads CASSQSSHNQPQHF. CDR3 nucleotide sequence: TGCGCCAGCAGTCAATCCTCACACAACCAGCCCCAGCATTTT.

This clone was seen a single time. The chain has TRBV5-4 and TRBJ1-3; 10 bases are shared with TRBD1. Germline V gene lookup returns CDR1 SGHNT and CDR2 YYREEE (reference sequence). The CDR3 length is 18 residues. V was clipped by 4 bases and J by 4 bases; unmatched bases: 14. The CDR3 coding sequence is TGTGCCAGCAGCCCCCGTCCGGGGACAGGGGTGGGAGGAAACACCATATATTTT. Amino acids: CASSPRPGTGVGGNTIYF.

This chain connects TRBV28 to TRBJ2-3, with TRBD2 identical over 16 bases. From germline, CDR1 is MDHEN and CDR2 SYDVKM. The CDR3 totals 18 residues. V lost 7 bases to trimming and J lost 3 bases; unmatched junction nucleotides: 10. The CDR3 loop reads CASTSSGTSGGGTDTQYF. The CDR3 DNA reads as TGTGCCAGCACCTCATCCGGGACTAGCGGGGGGGGAACAGATACGCAGTATTTT.

The chain is built from TRBV19 and TRBJ1-1; 9 nucleotides align to TRBD1. Germline CDR1 is LNHDA and CDR2 is SQIVND (reference sequence). This CDR3 has 15 residues. Trimming removed 6 bases from V and 4 bases from J; junction bases left unmatched: 9. CDR3 DNA sequence: TGTGCCAGTAGGGGACAGGGCCCCGTTGGCACTGAAGCTTTCTTT. It specifies CASRGQGPVGTEAFF. Drawing the rest from reference TRBV19 and TRBJ1-1, the complete variable domain is DGGITQSPKYLFRKEGQNVTLSCEQNLNHDAMYWYRQDPGQGLRLIYYSQIVNDFQKGDIAEGYSVSREKKESFPLTVTSAQKNPTAFYLCASRGQGPVGTEAFFGQGTRLTVV.

The rearrangement links TRBV27 to TRBJ2-7; tentatively, D is TRBD2 (6 bases). The V and J ends lost 8 bases and 2 bases respectively, with 25 bases between them. This CDR3 has 17 amino acids. The germline CDR1 and CDR2 sequences are MNHEY and SMNVEV (reference sequence). The CDR3 DNA reads as TGTGCCAGCGGTGGTTCCGCTCCGGGACTGAATACCTACGAGCAGTACTTC. Translating it yields CASGGSAPGLNTYEQYF.

This rearrangement joins TRBV4-2 to TRBJ1-4, with 8 bases aligning to TRBD1. Germline V gives CDR1 LGHNA, CDR2 YNFKEQ. This CDR3 is 15 amino acids long. V lost 2 bases to trimming and J lost 5 bases; unmatched junction nucleotides: 4. The CDR3 sequence: CASSQPDRGNEKLFF. CDR3 nucleotides: TGTGCCAGCAGCCAACCTGACAGGGGAAATGAAAAACTGTTTTTT.

The rearrangement joins TRBV12-3 or TRBV12-4 to TRBJ1-2, with D possibly matching TRBD1 (6 bases). The CDR3 length is 12 residues. Trimming stripped 5 bases from V and 3 bases from J, with 7 bases between. CDR3: CASSQGHYGYTF. The CDR3 DNA follows: TGTGCCAGCAGTCAGGGGCACTATGGCTACACCTTC.

Written as DNA, the CDR3 is TGCGCCAGCAGCTTGAGCCCGGGACAGCAGTACGAGCAGTACTTC. Its protein product is CASSLSPGQQYEQYF. V gene TRBV5-1 combines with J gene TRBJ2-7, with 7 bases that match TRBD1. The germline V gene has CDR1 SGHRS and CDR2 YFSETQ. V lost 1 base and J lost 4; bases outside the gene matches: 8. The CDR3 covers 15 residues.

The J gene is TRBJ1-6, the V gene TRBV3-1 (or the pseudogene TRBV3-2); D call uncertain. This CDR3 has 16 residues. V was pared by 4 bases and J by 0 bases, with 10 bases between. Germline CDR1 and CDR2: LGHDT and YNNKEL (reference sequence). The CDR3 DNA sequence: TGTGCCAGCAGCCGATGGGAGCTCTCCTATAATTCACCCCTCCACTTT. This codes for CASSRWELSYNSPLHF.

The rearrangement uses TRBV25-1 and TRBJ2-7; the D gene is possibly TRBD2 (8 bases). The CDR3 spans 17 residues. Germline-derived CDR1 and CDR2 are MGHDK and SYGVNS. V was shortened by 1 base and J by 1 base, with 17 bases between the two germline ends. The CDR3 here is CASSESGGGAASYEQYF. The CDR3 nucleotides are TGTGCCAGCAGTGAATCGGGAGGGGGCGCCGCTTCCTACGAGCAGTACTTC.

V usage is TRBV7-8 and J usage is TRBJ1-2; 8 nucleotides line up with TRBD1. Trimming took 7 bases from V and 3 from J; bases not matched to a gene: 16. The CDR3 extends over 17 amino acids. Germline CDR1 SGHVS, CDR2 FQNEAQ. Here the CDR3 DNA reads TGTGCCAGCAAACGAACTCGGACAGGGCGCCCCTACTATGGCTACACCTTC. The encoded protein is CASKRTRTGRPYYGYTF.

The rearrangement joins TRBV19 to TRBJ2-3, with TRBD2 identical over 9 bases. V trimming: 7 bases; J trimming: 4 bases; junction bases outside the gene matches: 9. This CDR3 region has 15 residues. Germline V gene lookup returns CDR1 LNHDA and CDR2 SQIVND (reference sequence). The CDR3 DNA follows: TGTGCCAGTACTTTTGCGGCGGGAGGGGCAGATACGCAGTATTTT. This translates into CASTFAAGGADTQYF.

This clone was seen a handful of times. The chain joins TRBV5-5 to TRBJ1-3, with D possibly matching TRBD1 (5 bases). The V gene lost 0 bases and the J gene lost 2 bases, with 9 bases spanning the gap. Germline V CDR1 and CDR2: SGHKS, YYEKEE (reference sequence). The CDR3 runs 15 residues. DNA for the CDR3: TGTGCCAGCAGCTTGGAAGGGGTGGCTGGAAACACCATATATTTT. Translation: CASSLEGVAGNTIYF.

This rearrangement joins TRBV7-9 to TRBJ2-1; maybe TRBD2 (5 bases). Germline CDR1 reads SEHNR; CDR2 reads FQNEAQ (reference sequence). V was pared by 8 bases and J by 5 bases, with 13 bases between. This CDR3 has 13 residues. CDR3 nucleotides: TGTGCCAGCGGAAGGCCGGGGAACAATGAGCAGTTCTTC. Translating it yields CASGRPGNNEQFF.

The chain links TRBV28 to TRBJ1-4, with D possibly being TRBD1 (6 bases). Germline CDR1 and CDR2: MDHEN and SYDVKM. The CDR3 runs to 15 residues. The V gene lost 5 bases and the J gene lost 4 bases, with 14 bases spanning the gap. CDR3 DNA sequence: TGTGCCAGCAGTCAACAGGGAGCCTTTAATGAAAAACTGTTTTTT. Protein: CASSQQGAFNEKLFF. The variable domain in full, with the rest retrieved from reference TRBV28 and TRBJ1-4, is DVKVTQSSRYLVKRTGEKVFLECVQDMDHENMFWYRQDPGLGLRLIYFSYDVKMKEKGDIPEGYSVSREKKERFSLILESASTNQTSMYLCASSQQGAFNEKLFFGSGTQLSVL.